These 24 T cell receptor beta chains were sequenced from one sample in a study of tissue T cells after allogeneic stem cell transplantation (dated by TCRdb to between 2021 and 2022). Taken with the paper, the label for time point translates to: mouse harvest day 7 after allogeneic transplant. Mouse grafts consisting of 10^7 T-cell-depleted bone marrow cells combined with 10^6 splenic CD5+ T cells were administered by tail vein injection. Receptor amplification or capture employed the immunoSEQ multiplex PCR assay. Drawn from immuneACCESS, this table holds only the in-frame rearrangements with V and J called that TCRdb kept. Clones are partly lost; checked studies trace under half to an unresolved V gene and leave the rest unexplained. The sample contains 6,400 or so clones, about 45% of them found a single time. The top ten clones comprise 6.5% to 9% of the sample. Sequencing was done on a sample of lymph node tissue. The receptors come from a female BALB/c mouse given C57BL/6 T cells with graft-versus-host disease after an allogeneic hematopoietic cell transplant.

Of note for this clone: The germline and genes are mouse ones. The read terminates 1 residue before the CDR3 end, so the remaining end is supplied by the germline J gene. V and J are TRBV19 and TRBJ1-1; D is undetermined. Germline loops: CDR1 FNHDT, CDR2 SITEND (reference sequence). The CDR3 contains 11 residues. V lost 4 bases and J 5 bases, leaving 6 bases between the germline ends. CDR3 bases read: TGTGCCAGCAGTCCGCAGACAGAAGTCTTC. Translating it yields CASSPQTEVF. The CDR3, in full, reads CASSPQTEVFF. The variable domain in full, completed from reference TRBV19 and TRBJ1-1, reads GGIITQTPKFLIGQEGQKLTLKCQQNFNHDTMYWYRQDSGKGLRLIYYSITENDLQKGDLSEGYDASREKKSSFSLTVTSAQKNEMAVFLCASSPQTEVFFGKGTRLTVV.

This clone is labeled medium-sized (0.01 to 0.1%). Gene names denote mouse genes. The CDR3 end falls 1 residue outside the read, so it is completed with the germline J gene. This rearrangement joins TRBV12-1 to TRBJ2-1, with TRBD2 matching over 8 bases. Trimming removed 0 bases from V and 3 bases from J; junction bases left unmatched: 0. The CDR3 spans 14 residues. CDR1 and CDR2 (germline): SGHSN, HYEKVE. The CDR3 sequence: CASSLTGGYAEQFF. Partial CDR3 DNA: TGTGCCAGCTCTCTCACTGGGGGCTATGCTGAGCAGTTC.

Only a few counts were recorded for this clone. Each gene name is a mouse one. From the germline J gene comes the end of the CDR3, since the read stops 1 residue before it. The chain links TRBV2 to TRBJ2-1; 11 nucleotides line up with TRBD2. The length of the CDR3 is 15 residues. Germline-derived CDR1 and CDR2 are LGHNA and YSYQKL. Trimming at V came to 2 bases and at J to 7 bases, leaving 4 bases not matched to a gene. The sequenced CDR3 bases are TGTGCCAGCAGCCAAACTGGGGGGGCGAGGGCTGAGCAGTTC. Protein: CASSQTGGARAEQF. The CDR3, in full, reads CASSQTGGARAEQFF.

In regard to this clone: Gene names follow the mouse nomenclature. The read comes to an end 1 residue before the CDR3 does, leaving the germline J gene to fill in the end. Distinct nucleotide sequences in the sample also encode this CDR3. V and J are TRBV26 and TRBJ2-1; D possibly corresponds to TRBD1 (6 bases). The CDR3 runs 14 residues. The germline V and J ends were trimmed by 4 bases and 1 base, with 8 bases remaining between them. The germline CDR1 and CDR2 sequences are KGHPV and FQNQEV (reference sequence). CDR3 in amino acids: CASSRQGNYAEQFF. The CDR3 bases that were read are TGTGCCAGCAGTCGTCAGGGGAACTATGCTGAGCAGTTC.

Of note for this clone: The genes and germline here are from mouse. The observed sequence ends 1 residue before the CDR3 terminus, with the missing tail filled in from the germline J gene. The gene calls are TRBV13-2 and TRBJ2-7; TRBD2 matches 8 bases. The ends lost 3 bases at V and 0 bases at J; junction bases unmatched: 5. CDR1 is NNHNN, CDR2 SYGAGS, per germline (reference sequence). The CDR3 totals 15 residues. CDR3 in amino acids: CASGVPGGISYEQYF. CDR3 bases read: TGTGCCAGCGGTGTCCCTGGGGGGATCTCCTATGAACAGTAC.

Only a few counts were recorded for this clone. Genes and germline are mouse. Read data end 1 residue before the CDR3 end; the end is taken from the germline J gene. The rearrangement joins TRBV26 to TRBJ2-7; 10 positions agree with TRBD1. V was clipped by 4 bases and J by 1 base; unmatched bases: 1. Germline-derived CDR1 and CDR2 are KGHPV and FQNQEV (reference sequence). The CDR3 loop spans 14 amino acids. The CDR3 loop is CASSRTGGSYEQYF. The covered CDR3 bases are TGTGCCAGCAGTCGGACAGGGGGGTCCTATGAACAGTAC.

This clone was found a few times. Any gene name here is a mouse gene name. The sequence runs out 1 residue before the end of the CDR3; the remainder is reconstructed from the germline J gene. The V and J genes are TRBV12-1 and TRBJ1-6, with no clear D. TRBJ1-6 carries the ORF label, with uncertain function. Germline-derived CDR1 and CDR2 are SGHSN and HYEKVE. The germline V and J ends were trimmed by 2 bases and 0 bases, with 4 bases remaining between them. This CDR3 region has 14 residues. The CDR3 sequence: CASSQGSYNSPLYF. CDR3 bases read: TGTGCCAGCTCTCAGGGTTCCTATAATTCGCCCCTCTAC.

Note on this clone: Gene names and germline refer to mouse. The CDR3 end is not reached by the read, which stops 1 residue before it; the germline J gene fills it in. The V call is TRBV26, the J call TRBJ1-6; D gene unclear. TRBJ1-6 is recorded as an ORF, its role being uncertain. The germline V gene has CDR1 KGHPV and CDR2 FQNQEV (reference sequence). Deletions cut 4 bases from V and 3 bases from J, with 4 bases between. The CDR3 totals 13 residues. CDR3 protein: CASSPNYNSPLYF. The sequenced part of the CDR3 DNA is TGTGCCAGCAGTCCCAACTATAATTCGCCCCTCTAC.

This clone was seen only a few times. Genes here carry mouse names. The CDR3 end is not reached by the read, which stops 1 residue before it; the germline J gene fills it in. The chain joins TRBV2 to TRBJ2-5; possible D gene TRBD2, 5 bases. Germline V gene sequence: CDR1 LGHNA, CDR2 YSYQKL. V was clipped by 1 base and J by 2 bases, with 7 bases between them. This CDR3 has 14 residues. Partial CDR3 DNA: TGTGCCAGCAGCCAAGTGGGGTTCCAAGACACCCAGTAC. This translates into CASSQVGFQDTQY. Given in full, the CDR3 is CASSQVGFQDTQYF.

With respect to this clone: The genes and germline here are from mouse. The CDR3 end is not reached by the read, which stops 1 residue before it; the germline J gene fills it in. Other DNA sequences of this sample code for an identical CDR3. The chain links TRBV15 to TRBJ1-1, with D perhaps TRBD1 (5 bases). Between the trimmed V and J ends, which lost 3 bases and 0 bases, there was a span of 8 bases. Germline V gene lookup returns CDR1 SGHND and CDR2 FRSKSL. The CDR3 is 14 amino acids. CDR3: CASSLGGANTEVFF. Partial CDR3 DNA: TGTGCCAGCAGTTTGGGGGGAGCAAACACAGAAGTCTTC.

A remark on this clone: Genes and germline are mouse. The read finishes 1 residue shy of the CDR3 end, and the germline J gene is used to complete it. The chain uses TRBV26 and TRBJ2-3, with D hard to call. Germline CDR1 reads KGHPV; CDR2 reads FQNQEV (reference sequence). This CDR3 is 16 amino acids long. The V end was cut by 0 bases, the J end by 0 bases, with 10 bases between. The sequenced part of the CDR3 DNA is TGTGCCAGCAGTCTGTCGGGCTGGCCTAGTGCAGAAACGCTGTAT. It specifies CASSLSGWPSAETLY. The CDR3 as a whole reads CASSLSGWPSAETLYF. The full variable domain, in which reference TRBV26 and TRBJ2-3 provide the parts outside the CDR3, is NSKVIQTPRYLVKGQGQKAKMRCIPEKGHPVVFWYQQNKNNEFKFLINFQNQEVLQQIDMTEKRFSAECPSNSPCSLEIQSSEAGDSALYLCASSLSGWPSAETLYFGSGTRLTVL.

This clone was detected once. Germline and genes: mouse. The read ends 1 residue before the CDR3 terminus; that terminus is restored from the germline J gene. V is TRBV26 and J is TRBJ2-4; D uncertain. The V end lost 6 bases, the J end lost 1 base, and 11 bases lay between the germline ends. This CDR3 is 14 amino acids long. The germline V gene has CDR1 KGHPV and CDR2 FQNQEV (reference sequence). The covered CDR3 bases are TGTGCCAGCAGGCTGACATTGGGTCAAAACACCTTGTAC. Its translation: CASRLTLGQNTLY. The CDR3 reads in full as CASRLTLGQNTLYF.

This clone appeared a few times. Mouse gene names and germline throughout. The CDR3 goes on 1 residue after the read ends, and that part is filled in from the germline J gene. The chain carries TRBV16 and TRBJ2-7, with D unclear. Germline loops: CDR1 SGHSA, CDR2 FRNQAP. V gave up 0 bases and J gave up 3 bases, with 3 bases separating them. The length of the CDR3 is 12 residues. This CDR3 is CASSLEVYEQYF. Partial CDR3 DNA: TGTGCAAGCAGCTTAGAGGTCTATGAACAGTAC. Looking up the rest from reference TRBV16 and TRBJ2-7 gives the full variable domain: NAGVIQTPRHKVTGKGQEATLWCEPISGHSAVFWYRQTIVQGLEFLTYFRNQAPIDDSGMPKERFSAQMPNQSHSTLKIQSTQPQDSAVYLCASSLEVYEQYFGPGTRLTVL.

Details on this clone: Gene names and germline match the mouse. The read stops 1 residue short of the end of the CDR3; the missing end is completed from the germline J gene. The V gene is TRBV26, the J gene TRBJ1-5; tentative D call: TRBD1 (6 bases). This CDR3 is built from 14 residues. Looked up from germline, CDR1 is KGHPV and CDR2 is FQNQEV (reference sequence). Trimming removed 4 bases from V and 2 bases from J, with 9 bases in between. Incomplete CDR3 DNA: TGTGCCAGCAGTCGGGGGCGCGACAACCAGGCTCCGCTT. Protein: CASSRGRDNQAPL. The full CDR3 sequence reads CASSRGRDNQAPLF. Variable domain in full (rest from reference TRBV26 and TRBJ1-5): NSKVIQTPRYLVKGQGQKAKMRCIPEKGHPVVFWYQQNKNNEFKFLINFQNQEVLQQIDMTEKRFSAECPSNSPCSLEIQSSEAGDSALYLCASSRGRDNQAPLFGEGTRLSVL.

This clone turned up a few times. Gene and germline names: mouse. The CDR3 end falls 1 residue outside the read, so it is completed with the germline J gene. The chain uses TRBV26 and TRBJ1-4; no clear D. This CDR3 has 13 residues. Deletions cut 6 bases from V and 4 bases from J, with 9 bases between. Germline V gives CDR1 KGHPV, CDR2 FQNQEV (reference sequence). The CDR3 DNA, read in part, is TGTGCCAGCAGCCCGACAAACAACGAAAGATTATTT. Translated: CASSPTNNERLF. The complete CDR3 protein is CASSPTNNERLFF. The variable domain in full, with the rest retrieved from reference TRBV26 and TRBJ1-4, is NSKVIQTPRYLVKGQGQKAKMRCIPEKGHPVVFWYQQNKNNEFKFLINFQNQEVLQQIDMTEKRFSAECPSNSPCSLEIQSSEAGDSALYLCASSPTNNERLFFGHGTKLSVL.

As concerns this clone: Mouse gene names and germline throughout. The read falls 1 residue short of the CDR3 end, and the missing part is taken from the germline J gene. This chain uses TRBV3 with TRBJ1-3; 11 positions match TRBD1. Germline V CDR1 and CDR2: SNHLY, FYNGKV (reference sequence). The CDR3 spans 15 residues. The V gene end was trimmed by 4 bases and the J gene end by 3 bases; junction bases not matched to a gene: 2. CDR3 loop: CASSSDRGHGNTLYF. Partial CDR3 DNA: TGTGCCAGCAGCTCGGACAGGGGGCATGGAAATACGCTCTAT.

This clone was seen a handful of times. All gene names here are mouse names. Read coverage stops 1 residue before the CDR3 terminus; the germline J gene supplies the remainder. The J gene is TRBJ2-3, the V gene TRBV31; no clear D gene. Germline CDR1 GKSSPN, CDR2 SITVG. CDR3 length: 12 residues. Trimming removed 0 bases at V and 2 bases at J, with 3 bases between. The covered CDR3 bases are TGTGCCTGGAGTCTAACTGCAGAAACGCTGTAT. Translating it yields CAWSLTAETLY. The complete CDR3 sequence is CAWSLTAETLYF.

This clone was detected once. Any gene name here is a mouse gene name. The CDR3 end falls 1 residue outside the read, so it is completed with the germline J gene. The J gene is TRBJ2-4, the V gene TRBV1; 7 nucleotides align to TRBD2. The CDR3 loop spans 16 amino acids. V gave up 0 bases and J gave up 0 bases; unmatched junction bases: 3. CDR1 and CDR2 from the germline V gene are NSQYPW and LRSPGD (reference sequence). The CDR3 bases that were read are TGCACCTGCAGTGCAGATCCTGGGGGTAGTCAAAACACCTTGTAC. Translation: CTCSADPGGSQNTLY. The full CDR3 protein reads CTCSADPGGSQNTLYF.

About this clone itself: Mouse names are used for the genes. The read falls 1 residue short of the CDR3 end, and the missing part is taken from the germline J gene. V usage is TRBV13-2 and J usage is TRBJ1-5; perhaps TRBD1 as D (5 bases). Germline V gene data show CDR1 as NNHNN and CDR2 as SYGAGS (reference sequence). The CDR3 is made up of 15 amino acids. Trimming took 5 bases from V and 0 from J, leaving 12 bases between them. This CDR3 reads CASGGDGNNNQAPLF. The covered CDR3 bases are TGTGCCAGCGGGGGGGACGGAAATAACAACCAGGCTCCGCTT.

In the case of this clone: Gene and germline names: mouse. The read gets to within 1 residue of the CDR3 end, and the germline J gene fills in the rest. The rearrangement uses TRBV26 and TRBJ2-3, with TRBD1 as a possible D gene (6 bases). Per the germline V gene, CDR1 is KGHPV and CDR2 is FQNQEV (reference sequence). Between the trimmed V and J ends, which lost 2 bases and 0 bases, there was a span of 9 bases. The CDR3 length is 15 residues. Incomplete CDR3 DNA: TGTGCCAGCAGTCTGGGACAGTCTAGTGCAGAAACGCTGTAT. This translates into CASSLGQSSAETLY. The entire CDR3 sequence reads CASSLGQSSAETLYF.

Regarding this clone: Genes and germline are mouse. The sequenced fragment ends 1 residue before the CDR3 boundary, so the rest is inferred from the germline J gene. The gene calls are TRBV16 and TRBJ1-4, with D unresolved. Per the germline V gene, CDR1 is SGHSA and CDR2 is FRNQAP. Trimming cost V 1 base and J 1 base, with 4 bases left between them. This CDR3 is 14 amino acids long. The CDR3 sequence is CASSLVSSNERLFF. The sequenced part of the CDR3 DNA is TGTGCAAGCAGCTTAGTAAGTTCCAACGAAAGATTATTT.

Turning to this clone: Each gene name is a mouse one. Read coverage stops 1 residue before the CDR3 terminus; the germline J gene supplies the remainder. V is TRBV26 and J is TRBJ1-6; D not certain. TRBJ1-6 is placed among ORFs of uncertain function. CDR3 size: 13 residues. The ends were cut back, 3 bases at V and 6 bases at J, with 6 bases in the middle. Germline values: CDR1 KGHPV, CDR2 FQNQEV (reference sequence). The DNA read from the CDR3 is TGTGCCAGCAGTCTAGGATTTAATTCGCCCCTCTAC. It is translated as CASSLGFNSPLY. The CDR3 as a whole reads CASSLGFNSPLYF.

With regard to this clone: Gene labels here are mouse ones. The CDR3 is cut off 1 residue early in the read; its end comes from the germline J gene. J is TRBJ2-3 and V is TRBV5, with 7 bases fitting TRBD2. Germline CDR1 and CDR2: LGHNA and YNLKQL (reference sequence). This CDR3 has 16 amino acids. J gave up 0 bases and V 4 bases, and 7 bases lay outside the gene matches. The CDR3: CASSPLGGGSAETLYF. The sequenced CDR3 bases are TGTGCCAGCAGCCCCCTCGGTGGGGGGAGTGCAGAAACGCTGTAT.

Of note for this clone: Gene names refer to mouse genes. The CDR3 end is not reached by the read, which stops 1 residue before it; the germline J gene fills it in. The V and J genes are TRBV3 and TRBJ2-3, with 8 bases that match TRBD2. The junction had 5 bases not matched to a gene; V was cut back by 1 base and J by 2 bases. Germline V gene data show CDR1 as SNHLY and CDR2 as FYNGKV (reference sequence). This CDR3 is 16 amino acids long. Incomplete CDR3 DNA: TGTGCCAGCAGCTTAGTGGGGGGGGCCGCTGCAGAAACGCTGTAT. It yields the protein CASSLVGGAAAETLY. In full, the CDR3 is CASSLVGGAAAETLYF.